What follows describes a single TCR beta chain. This clone was counted between two and nine times. Its binding antigen is unknown. No base quality values were provided; no much bigger clone lies one nucleotide off. The method behind the library was the immunoSEQ multiplex PCR assay. A mixture of 60 forward primers for TCR Vbeta segments and 13 reverse primers for TCR Jbeta segments was used in the multiplex PCR. The CDR3 region of rearranged TCR beta genes was amplified from genomic DNA with a multiplex PCR assay. Amplified TCR beta libraries were sequenced as 87-base-pair reads on the Illumina HiSeq System. The paper's data handling went like this. In a later analysis, tens of millions of unique TCR beta chains were counted across the 650 to 700 repertoires, and roughly 11 million of these chains were shared by at least two donors. Raw reads were error-corrected and collapsed into unique sequences with a nearest-neighbor algorithm that merged closely related sequences to remove PCR and sequencing errors. V, D and J gene segments were assigned by aligning CDR3 sequences to IMGT reference sequences. Each retained sequence needed at least a six-nucleotide match to both a V gene segment and a J gene segment. A rearrangement counted as productive if the CDR3 had no stop codons and remained in frame with V and J, and every other rearrangement counted as non-productive. CDR3 was defined according to IMGT convention as the region running from the second conserved V-encoded cysteine to the conserved J-encoded phenylalanine. In an earlier analysis of around 570 of the donors, sequences lacking an unambiguous match to a single V gene segment were excluded. In an earlier analysis of around 590 of the donors, a V segment was called functional when productive rearrangements were above 56.7%, and segregating when the standard deviation between donors exceeded 5%. A statistical classification framework was developed to diagnose cytomegalovirus status using the catalog of TCR beta chain sequences. V and J gene assignment, in a later analysis, came from comparing TCR nucleotide sequences with IMGT/GENE-DB human TR gene sequences. The TCRdist pipeline was used in a later analysis to assign CDR3 sequences and most-parsimonious VDJ recombination scenarios. A later analysis defined each TCR beta chain by its CDR3 amino acid sequence plus V-gene family, and excluded reads lacking a unique V-gene family. A later analysis removed roughly 590 highly shared, low-generation-probability nucleotide sequences to deal with suspected cross-contamination and a sequencing artifact. For each public chain, a later analysis derived a clonal expansion index from normalized ranks of inferred template counts within each repertoire. In a later analysis, generation probabilities were computed using a VDJ recombination model fitted to out-of-frame rearrangements, and the results were checked against IGoR. In a later analysis, hypergeometric tests were used to score TCR-TCR, TCR-HLA and TCR-CMV co-occurrence, with a repertoire-size bias correction applied to TCR pairs. In a later analysis, false discovery rates were estimated by permuting HLA or CMV assignments 20 times. In a later analysis, co-occurring TCRs were grouped with DBSCAN, and TCRdist sequence similarity was added when clustering was performed within HLA-allele-positive subsets. Co-occurrence clustering excluded repertoires with fewer than 30,000 or more than 120,000 public chains, plus five with anomalous nucleotide sharing. Imported from immuneACCESS, the table was reduced by TCRdb to in-frame sequences with V and J called. These copies leave out some clones; in studies compared against another copy, an unresolved V gene accounts for under half, and the cause of the remainder is not known. The DNA gave D and trimming, while V, J and clone size come from that table. Recorded for this sample are more than 20,000 clones; 65% to 85% of them occurred a single time. 7% to 9% of the sample is held by the ten biggest clonotypes.

These data are taken from a study of cytomegalovirus exposure and HLA in healthy donors (dated by TCRdb to about 2017). General notes on the study: An earlier analysis of under 600 of the donors reported 250 to 300 Gb of sequence data and 100 million to 130 million unique TCR beta sequences from 150 million to 200 million T cells. An early release that covered about 600 HLA-typed donors contained approximately 300 gigabases of sequencing data and roughly 84 million unique TCR sequences. Among the approximately 420 genotyped donors, around 81% belonged to the genetic ancestry cluster associated with self-reported Caucasian donors. The study aimed to test whether cataloging public T cell receptors could reveal signatures of past pathogen exposure. The T cell repertoires of 700 or so subjects were profiled by immunosequencing and related to cytomegalovirus serostatus. Along with the approximately 620-subject first cohort, a separate validation cohort of more than 90 different subjects was used. To predict cytomegalovirus infection status, the study brought together high-throughput TCR immunosequencing, statistical association of individual TCRs with disease status, and machine learning. A later analysis re-examined previously published TCR beta repertoires from more than 600 donors and added high-resolution HLA genotyping to investigate patterns of TCR occurrence. The later analysis used no new phenotypic data to find candidate immune exposures, relying instead on TCR beta sequences and their occurrence across donors. An earlier analysis of approximately 500 of the donors applied high-throughput TCR beta sequencing to assess whether each TCR beta V gene segment acted as functional or pseudogenic. Donor age, sex, ethnicity and CMV serostatus were compiled alongside the repertoire data. A later genetic analysis used genome-wide SNP genotypes for about three fifths of the 666 donors, treating that subset as a discovery cohort. Every repertoire in the discovery cohort had been generated on one and the same sequencing platform. Class I and class II HLA loci were covered by the typing at four-digit resolution. The number of typed donors differed by locus: about 620-630 for A, B, C, DRB1 and DQB1; 522 for DQA1; around 610 for DPA1; and roughly 490 for DPB1. About five DR-DQ haplotypes were handled as single units for association and clustering because linkage in the cohort was strong. Among approximately 370 genotyped donors of the cohort, an average of around 220,000 unique TCR beta nucleotide sequences was sequenced per donor, of which about 19% were non-productive. Overall study outcomes, separate from this receptor: While some public TCRs were present in many individuals, most TCR sequences turned up only very rarely across donors. According to a later analysis, parvovirus B19, influenza, CMV and Epstein-Barr virus appeared linked to several top co-occurrence clusters. In a later analysis, the rate of TCR association differed among HLA loci, with DRB1 alleles having the most associated TCRs and HLA-C alleles having the fewest. When HLA alleles, especially DR and DQ, strongly co-occurred, TCR associations were difficult to assign to individual alleles. In a later analysis, HLA-associated TCR beta chains showed more clonal expansion and lower generation probabilities than non-associated chains that were equally common. In an earlier analysis of fewer than 700 of the donors, most TCR beta V segments appeared in productive rearrangements about 90% or about 30% of the time, broadly matching IMGT annotations. Three of the identified cytomegalovirus-associated TCR beta chains were confirmed in vitro to be specific for cytomegalovirus antigens. According to the authors, the approach could potentially be generalized to other disease states and immunological phenotypes. In the study, about 150 TCR beta chains were listed as associated with cytomegalovirus. The presence/absence analyses assumed that sequencing depth was roughly uniform across donors, and that assumption may not be true. Because counts were too low, roughly 17 rarely observed V segments, including chromosome 9 orphons, were left out of the earlier analysis of some 600 of the donors. In a later genetic analysis, a missense DCLRE1C variant was associated with V-gene and J-gene trimming of TCR beta chains, and the association was replicated in an independent cohort. Because the 87-base-pair reads could not distinguish some IMGT-functional V segments, including TRBV6-2 and TRBV6-3, those segments were excluded. HLA typing was unavailable for some donors at each locus, so association tests used only the typed subset. Correlated functional status among segregating V segments might be attributable to linkage disequilibrium, but an unknown experimental factor could not be ruled out. A further reported finding was that TCR beta sequences accurately predicted the HLA-A and HLA-B alleles for most subjects in the first cohort. According to a later analysis, most CMV-associated TCR beta chains appeared to be HLA-restricted, and the HLA associations seemed to be driven largely by CMV exposure. In a later genetic analysis, fewer N-insertions in productive TCRs were reported among donors in an Asian-associated ancestry cluster than the approximately 710-donor mean. This cohort had only TCR beta chains sequenced, and the lack of alpha or paired-chain data limited which features could be detected. CMV serostatus was the only immune exposure information available for the cohort. The classifier was reported to diagnose cytomegalovirus status with high specificity and sensitivity in both the original and validation cohorts. A group of highly shared sequence variants was considered likely to be a technical artifact of the sequencing pipeline. Specific HLA alleles were associated with around 18,000 TCR beta sequences at a false discovery rate of 0.05 in a later analysis.

The germline V gene (reference sequence) provides CDR1 MNHEY and CDR2 SMNVEV. Germline trimming: 5 bases from V, 2 bases from J; junction bases outside gene matches: 9. The CDR3 sequence holds 15 residues, the cysteine and phenylalanine included. The CDR3 DNA has 45 bases and is translated from base 1. The cohort comprised some 680 healthy bone marrow donors. At the time of sampling, every cohort member was nominally healthy, though immune exposures that went unrecorded were likely present. The donor was CMV seronegative and belonged to the group of more than 300 seronegative cohort members. A peripheral blood sample was collected from each donor, and TCR beta sequencing was performed on peripheral blood mononuclear cells. Genomic DNA was extracted from the blood cell samples with the Qiagen DNeasy Blood Extraction Kit.

This sequence uses TRBV27 and TRBJ2-7, with 7 middle bases fitting TRBD2. The sample taken for sequencing was PBMCs. The source of this sequence is a man aged 55 to 70 in good health and CMV-seronegative. The bases are TGTGCCAGCAGTACCCCTAGCGGAGGGGCCTACGAGCAGTACTTC. Translated, it reads CASSTPSGGAYEQYF.